A selection of T cell receptor beta chains follows, all from one sample in a study of CD8 T cells in ankylosing spondylitis. TCRdb recomputed calls from the 5' RACE reads with MiXCR, one row per CDR3 protein. The sample lists 160,000 or so distinct CDR3 sequences; approximately 10% were seen once. The sequenced sample consisted of blood, either unsorted or a sorted T cell fraction (not recorded which). These receptors originate from a female donor with ankylosing spondylitis or in good health (not recorded which). The CDR3 runs from the conserved cysteine through the conserved F or W. A row's size may be missing; if present it is once, few, many or a size class.

>TRBV4-3|TRBJ2-5|many
CASSKGTGETQYF
>TRBV20-1|TRBJ2-1|few
CSANELAGINEQFF
>TRBV10-3|TRBJ2-7|few
CAISEEDRAFYEQYF
>TRBV12-3/TRBV12-4|TRBJ2-7|many
CASSSSAGDPLEQYF
>TRBV27|TRBJ2-3|few
CASSFGTGGSDTQYF
>TRBV20-1|TRBJ2-3|.
CSARDFAEPSTDTQYF
>TRBV30|TRBJ1-1|few
CAWSEGGRAFF
>TRBV5-6|TRBJ2-1|.
CAIIPWGSYNEQFF
>TRBV4-3|TRBJ2-2|few
CASSQAPGRTGELFF
>TRBV9|TRBJ2-1|many
CASSVSTKGEQFF
>TRBV12-3/TRBV12-4|TRBJ1-1|many
CASSFWVAGRDTEAFF
>TRBV21-1|TRBJ1-4|.
CANSTGNEKLFF
>TRBV10-3|TRBJ1-3|few
CAILLGGHSGNTIYF
>TRBV29-1|TRBJ2-7|few
CSVIYLGTGGDEQYF
>TRBV4-2|TRBJ2-3|few
CASSQESSGRATDTQYF
>TRBV29-1|TRBJ2-1|many
CSAGRGQGENEQFF
>TRBV5-4|TRBJ2-1|.
CASSSTLAGVRNEQFF
>TRBV5-5|TRBJ2-7|few
CASSYDRDRGSYEQYF
>TRBV7-9|TRBJ1-1|.
CASSLPNRGNGAFF
>TRBV27|TRBJ2-7|.
CASSPFRGPLEQYF
>TRBV5-5|TRBJ2-7|few
CASSLVNRGYEQYF